The T cell receptor (beta chain) described here comes from a study of T cell responses to AZD1222 COVID-19 vaccine. This CDR3 has 15 amino acids. Germline CDR1 MNHEY, CDR2 SVGAGI. With V trimmed by 2 bases and J by 2 bases, 5 bases remained unmatched. A word on this clone: Its antigen is undetermined.

The data were produced by immunoSEQ multiplex PCR, yet TCRdb's version contains in-frame clones alone and is incomplete. The table includes about 96,000 clones, about 88% detected once. Overall study results and limits: Clonal diversity was possibly underestimated; the donors were predominantly white British and more often female.

Sequencing used peripheral blood, obtained on day 0 of AZD1222 vaccination. The TCR originated in an adult in good health. The chain is built from TRBV6-5 and TRBJ1-2, with 7 bases matching TRBD1. The CDR3 reads CASSYMTTGNYGYTF. Here the CDR3 DNA reads TGTGCCAGCAGTTACATGACGACAGGGAACTATGGCTACACCTTC.